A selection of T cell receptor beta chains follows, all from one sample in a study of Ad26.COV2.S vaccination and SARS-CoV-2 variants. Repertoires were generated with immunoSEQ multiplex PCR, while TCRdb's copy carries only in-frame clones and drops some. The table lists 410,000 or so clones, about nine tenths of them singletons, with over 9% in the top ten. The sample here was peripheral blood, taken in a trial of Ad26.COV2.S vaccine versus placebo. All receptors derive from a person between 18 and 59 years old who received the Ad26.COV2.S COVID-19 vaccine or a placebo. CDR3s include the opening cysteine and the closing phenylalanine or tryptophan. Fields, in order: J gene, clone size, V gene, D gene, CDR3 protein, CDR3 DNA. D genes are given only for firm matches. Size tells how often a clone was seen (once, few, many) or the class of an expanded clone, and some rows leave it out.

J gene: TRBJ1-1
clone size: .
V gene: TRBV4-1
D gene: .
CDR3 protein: CASSQRTAENTEAFF
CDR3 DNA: TGCGCCAGCAGCCAAAGGACAGCCGAGAACACTGAAGCTTTCTTT

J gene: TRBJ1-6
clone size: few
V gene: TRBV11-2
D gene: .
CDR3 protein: CASSPSGDSPLHF
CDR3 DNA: TGTGCCAGCAGCCCGTCGGGTGATTCACCCCTCCACTTT

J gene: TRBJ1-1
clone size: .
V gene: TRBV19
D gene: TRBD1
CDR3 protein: CASTQMGQATEAFF
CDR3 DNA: TGTGCCAGTACCCAGATGGGACAGGCTACTGAAGCTTTCTTT

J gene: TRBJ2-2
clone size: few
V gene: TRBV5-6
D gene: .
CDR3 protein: CASSVQGIRTGELFF
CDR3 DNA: TGTGCCAGCAGCGTACAGGGTATTCGGACCGGGGAGCTGTTTTTT

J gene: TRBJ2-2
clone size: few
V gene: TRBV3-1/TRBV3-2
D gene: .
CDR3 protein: CASSRHEGTNTGELFF
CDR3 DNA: TGTGCCAGCAGCCGTCATGAGGGAACGAACACCGGGGAGCTGTTTTTT

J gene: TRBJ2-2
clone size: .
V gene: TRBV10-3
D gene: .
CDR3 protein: CAISEKGPEYTGELFF
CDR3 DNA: TGTGCCATCAGTGAGAAGGGGCCCGAATACACCGGGGAGCTGTTTTTT

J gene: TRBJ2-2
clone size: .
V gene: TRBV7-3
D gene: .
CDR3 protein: CASSPYGGVGTGELFF
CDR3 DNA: TGTGCCAGCAGTCCTTATGGGGGAGTCGGCACCGGGGAGCTGTTTTTT

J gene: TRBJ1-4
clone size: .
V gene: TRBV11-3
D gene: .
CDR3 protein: CAKGGAPTVQTEKLFF
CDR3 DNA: TGTGCCAAAGGAGGGGCGCCGACAGTTCAGACTGAAAAACTGTTTTTT

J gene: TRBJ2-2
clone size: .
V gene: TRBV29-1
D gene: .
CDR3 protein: CSVKQGFVGTGELFF
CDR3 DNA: TGCAGCGTTAAACAGGGATTCGTAGGCACCGGGGAGCTGTTTTTT

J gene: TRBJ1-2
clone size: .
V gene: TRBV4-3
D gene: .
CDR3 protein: CASSQDRRGYTF
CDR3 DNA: TGCGCCAGCAGCCAAGATCGGAGGGGCTACACCTTC

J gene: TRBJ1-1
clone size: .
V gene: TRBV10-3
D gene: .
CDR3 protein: CAISESGQGYTEAFF
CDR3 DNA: TGTGCCATCAGTGAGTCAGGTCAGGGTTACACTGAAGCTTTCTTT

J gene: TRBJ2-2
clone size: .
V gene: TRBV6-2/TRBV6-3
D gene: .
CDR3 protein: CASSQGSGELFF
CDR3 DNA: TGTGCCAGCAGTCAGGGGTCCGGGGAGCTGTTTTTT

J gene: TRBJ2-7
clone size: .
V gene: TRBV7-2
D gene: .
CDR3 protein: CASSLEFYGGNEQYF
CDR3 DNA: TGTGCCAGCAGCTTAGAATTCTATGGGGGGAACGAGCAGTACTTC

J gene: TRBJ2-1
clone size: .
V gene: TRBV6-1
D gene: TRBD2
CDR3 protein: CASSGAGLAGDNEQFF
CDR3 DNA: TGTGCCAGCAGTGGGGCGGGACTAGCGGGGGACAATGAGCAGTTCTTC

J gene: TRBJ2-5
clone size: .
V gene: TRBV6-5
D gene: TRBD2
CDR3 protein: CACGGKGETQYF
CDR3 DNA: TGTGCCTGCGGGGGAAAGGGAGAGACCCAGTACTTC

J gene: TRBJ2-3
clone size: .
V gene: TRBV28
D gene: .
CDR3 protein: CASSLLGAGVSTDTQYF
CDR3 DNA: TGTGCCAGCAGTTTATTGGGTGCAGGGGTTAGCACAGATACGCAGTATTTT

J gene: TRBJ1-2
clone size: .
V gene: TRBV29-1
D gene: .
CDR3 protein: CSVMMPPAGTPRDYGYTF
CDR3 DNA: TGCAGCGTCATGATGCCACCCGCCGGGACACCGAGGGACTATGGCTACACCTTC

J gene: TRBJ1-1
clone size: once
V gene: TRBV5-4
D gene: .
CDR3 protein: CASSFHRVGNTEAFF
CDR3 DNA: TGTGCCAGCAGCTTCCACAGGGTTGGGAACACTGAAGCTTTCTTT

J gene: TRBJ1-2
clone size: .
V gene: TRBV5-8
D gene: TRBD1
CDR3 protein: CASSTWDRVNGYTF
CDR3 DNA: TGTGCCAGCAGCACCTGGGACAGGGTGAATGGCTACACCTTC

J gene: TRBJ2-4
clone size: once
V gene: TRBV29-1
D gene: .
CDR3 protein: CSVEEGKRRAKNIQYF
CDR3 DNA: TGCAGCGTTGAAGAGGGGAAGCGCCGAGCCAAAAACATTCAGTACTTC

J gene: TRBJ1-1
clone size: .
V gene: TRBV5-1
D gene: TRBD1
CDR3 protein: CASSELRGLTEAFF
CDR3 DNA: TGCGCCAGCAGCGAACTCAGGGGGCTCACTGAAGCTTTCTTT

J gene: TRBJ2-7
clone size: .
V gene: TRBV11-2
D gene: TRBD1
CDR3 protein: CASSYPGQDHEQYF
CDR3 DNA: TGTGCCAGCAGCTACCCGGGACAGGACCACGAGCAGTACTTC

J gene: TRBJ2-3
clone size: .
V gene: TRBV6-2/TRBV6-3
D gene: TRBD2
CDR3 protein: CASSYLLAGGGLPSTDTQYF
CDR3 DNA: TGTGCTAGCAGTTACTTGCTAGCGGGAGGCGGCCTACCGAGCACAGATACGCAGTATTTT

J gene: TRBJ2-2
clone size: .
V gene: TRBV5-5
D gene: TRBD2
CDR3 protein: CASLRGEGTAGELFF
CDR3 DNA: TGTGCCAGCCTCCGCGGGGAGGGGACGGCCGGGGAGCTGTTTTTT

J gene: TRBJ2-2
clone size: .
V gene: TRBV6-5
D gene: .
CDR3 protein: CASIRDPTTGELFF
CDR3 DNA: TGTGCCAGCATCCGGGACCCGACCACCGGGGAGCTGTTTTTT

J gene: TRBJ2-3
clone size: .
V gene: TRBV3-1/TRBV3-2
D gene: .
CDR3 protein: CASSQTRADTQYF
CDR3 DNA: TGTGCCAGCAGCCAAACCAGAGCGGATACGCAGTATTTT

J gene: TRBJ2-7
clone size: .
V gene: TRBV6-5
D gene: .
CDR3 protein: CASRRDGYKQYF
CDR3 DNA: TGTGCCAGCAGACGTGACGGATACAAGCAGTACTTC